These 30 T cell receptor beta chains came from one sample sequenced in a study of T cells in Graves' hyperthyroidism and ophthalmopathy (dated 2019 in TCRdb). Libraries were prepared through multiplex PCR. TCRdb names Illumina HiSeq 2000 as the instrument used. The TCR beta CDR3 regions were amplified from the RNA transcripts. The first round of RT-PCR for the TCR CDR3 was performed with the HTBI primer set and the Qiagen OneStep RT-PCR kit. TCRdb handled the public reads itself, with Q25 trimming in fastp and clone calling in MiXCR, and kept productive beta chains. Rows with one shared CDR3 protein collapse into an entry with the most common genes and DNA. This sample lists hundreds of thousands of distinct CDR3 sequences; around 15% were detected once. The ten largest account for 25% to 30% of the sample. The sample taken for sequencing was blood. The origin of the receptors is a young woman with Graves' ophthalmopathy.

In this sample, this clonotype turned up many times. The chain couples TRBV2 to TRBJ2-1; TRBD1 matches 7 bases. The CDR3 loop spans 12 amino acids. V dropped 7 bases and J dropped 12; count of bases not matched to a gene: 9. Germline-derived CDR1 and CDR2 are SNHLY and FYNNEI. The CDR3 region is CASTESRGRQFF. The CDR3 nucleotides are TGTGCCAGCACTGAGTCCAGGGGGAGGCAGTTCTTC.

V and J are TRBV30 and TRBJ2-1, with 13 bases lining up with TRBD2. Per germline, CDR1 GTSNPN and CDR2 SVGIG (reference sequence). There are 14 residues in the CDR3. With V trimmed by 4 bases and J by 7 bases, 4 bases remained unmatched. CDR3 coding DNA: TGTGCCTGGAAACTAGCGGGAGGGTGGAATGAGCAGTTCTTC. The encoded protein is CAWKLAGGWNEQFF.

This clonotype was seen repeatedly, ten times or more. A clone one base away is much larger, so this may be a read error. This chain links TRBV7-9 with TRBJ2-7, with 7 bases lining up with TRBD1. From germline, CDR1 is SEHNR and CDR2 FQNEAQ (reference sequence). The CDR3 has 11 residues. Unmatched junction bases numbered 2, after V lost 6 bases and J lost 6 bases. The CDR3 bases are TGTGCCAGCAGTTACAGGGGCGAGCAGTACTTC. Encoded protein: CASSYRGEQYF.

The chain recombines TRBV27 with TRBJ2-1, with 8 positions matching TRBD2. CDR1 is MNHEY, CDR2 SMNVEV, per germline (reference sequence). The junction had 11 bases not matched to a gene; V was cut back by 3 bases and J by 10 bases. The CDR3 runs to 15 residues. The CDR3, as DNA: TGTGCCAGCAGTTTGCGGGCGGGAGGCCTTGAAGAGCAGTTCTTC. Protein: CASSLRAGGLEEQFF.

This clonotype was seen at least ten times. The chain joins TRBV7-9 to TRBJ2-3, with 7 nucleotides matching TRBD2. Germline CDR1 is SEHNR and CDR2 is FQNEAQ (reference sequence). J gave up 1 base and V 4 bases, and 8 bases lay outside the gene matches. The CDR3 has 16 amino acids. For the CDR3, the DNA is TGTGCCAGCAGCTATGTAGTTCTAGCGGGCACAGATACGCAGTATTTT. It yields the protein CASSYVVLAGTDTQYF.

This clonotype was recorded many times. The chain joins TRBV7-6 to TRBJ1-4; TRBD1 matches at 7 bases. Germline trimming cut 1 base from V and 3 bases from J; bases unmatched to any gene: 2. Germline loops: CDR1 SGHVS, CDR2 FNYEAQ. The CDR3 covers 15 residues. CDR3 residues: CASSLGTGANEKLFF. CDR3 nucleotide sequence: TGTGCCAGCAGCTTAGGGACAGGCGCTAATGAAAAACTGTTTTTT.

This clonotype has at least ten counts. The chain uses TRBV6-1 and TRBJ2-3; 12 bases are a match to TRBD2. This CDR3 comprises 16 residues. V lost 4 bases, J lost 7 bases, and 9 bases stayed unmatched. Germline V CDR1 and CDR2: MNHNS, SASEGT. The CDR3 spells CASSGWTSGVQYTQYF. The CDR3, as DNA: TGTGCCAGCAGTGGTTGGACTAGCGGGGTACAGTATACGCAGTATTTT.

The table lists this clonotype with many counts. This rearrangement joins TRBV2 to TRBJ1-2; D is undetermined. The CDR3 is made up of 12 amino acids. V was shortened by 6 bases and J by 1 base, with 6 bases between the two germline ends. Germline CDR1 is SNHLY and CDR2 is FYNNEI. CDR3 nucleotides: TGTGCCAGCAGCGAAATTAACTATGGCTACACCTTC. Protein sequence: CASSEINYGYTF. Variable domain in full (rest from reference TRBV2 and TRBJ1-2): EPEVTQTPSHQVTQMGQEVILRCVPISNHLYFYWYRQILGQKVEFLVSFYNNEISEKSEIFDDQFSVERPDGSNFTLKIRSTKLEDSAMYFCASSEINYGYTFGSGTRLTVV.

This clonotype has a count of ten or more. The rearrangement links TRBV27 to TRBJ2-1; D is ambiguous. In germline, CDR1 is MNHEY, CDR2 SMNVEV (reference sequence). Trimming left V 2 bases short and J 5 bases short, with 16 bases between. The CDR3 sequence is 16 residues long. The CDR3 sequence is CASSLIGGGTHNEQFF. CDR3 coding DNA: TGTGCCAGCAGTTTAATTGGTGGCGGAACTCACAATGAGCAGTTCTTC.

This clonotype has ten or more counts. This chain connects TRBV20-1 to TRBJ2-4; D remains ambiguous. This CDR3 has 13 residues. Trimming took off 0 bases at V and 8 bases at J, with 11 bases between the two ends. The germline gives CDR1 DFQATT, CDR2 SNEGSKA (reference sequence). In DNA, the CDR3 is TGCAGTGCTAGAGAGGGGATGATGGACATTCAGTACTTC. Its translation is CSAREGMMDIQYF.

At least ten counts were recorded for this clonotype. The gene calls are TRBV2 and TRBJ2-1; D is unclear. Germline V gene lookup returns CDR1 SNHLY and CDR2 FYNNEI. This CDR3 spans 15 amino acids. Trimming removed 5 bases from V and 8 bases from J, with 19 bases in between. CDR3 nucleotides: TGTGCCAGCAGTACTAAGGCCCAGCGTTGGGATGAGCAGTTCTTC. Its protein is CASSTKAQRWDEQFF. Filled out from reference TRBV2 and TRBJ2-1, the complete variable domain reads EPEVTQTPSHQVTQMGQEVILRCVPISNHLYFYWYRQILGQKVEFLVSFYNNEISEKSEIFDDQFSVERPDGSNFTLKIRSTKLEDSAMYFCASSTKAQRWDEQFFGPGTRLTVL.

As regards this clonotype: A much larger clone lies one base from this, so it may be a read error. The chain links TRBV7-2 to TRBJ2-1; D unclear. With 5 bases removed from V and 12 bases from J, the gap between germline ends came to 17 bases. This CDR3 has 13 amino acids. Germline CDR1 and CDR2: SGHTA and FQGNSA. The CDR3 DNA reads as TGTGCCAGCAGCCCCAGGACCGCTACCCGGCAGTTCTTC. Amino acid sequence: CASSPRTATRQFF.

The sample holds a few counts of this clonotype. This chain connects TRBV7-6 to TRBJ2-6, with unresolved D. Germline CDR1 is SGHVS and CDR2 is FNYEAQ. The CDR3 runs to 14 residues. The germline V and J ends were trimmed by 8 bases and 0 bases, with 8 bases remaining between them. CDR3 DNA sequence: TGTGCCAGCGATCCGGGCTCTGGGGCCAACGTCCTGACTTTC. Translated, it gives CASDPGSGANVLTF.

There are many counts of this clonotype. The V gene is TRBV19, the J gene TRBJ2-3; 10 bases are a match to TRBD2. J lost 5 bases, V lost 3 bases, and 5 bases had no gene match. Germline V gene lookup returns CDR1 LNHDA and CDR2 SQIVND (reference sequence). CDR3 length: 15 amino acids. The chain's CDR3 is CASSIGLAGVDTQYF. CDR3 bases: TGTGCCAGTAGTATCGGGCTAGCGGGAGTAGATACGCAGTATTTT. The variable domain in full, with the rest retrieved from reference TRBV19 and TRBJ2-3, is DGGITQSPKYLFRKEGQNVTLSCEQNLNHDAMYWYRQDPGQGLRLIYYSQIVNDFQKGDIAEGYSVSREKKESFPLTVTSAQKNPTAFYLCASSIGLAGVDTQYFGPGTRLTVL.

This clonotype was counted between two and nine times. The chain is built from TRBV25-1 and TRBJ1-1; D is possibly TRBD1 (5 bases). The V end was cut by 7 bases, the J end by 1 base, with 13 bases between. CDR1 is MGHDK and CDR2 is SYGVNS in the germline V gene. This CDR3 spans 14 amino acids. In DNA, the CDR3 is TGTGCCAGCACTGGAGGTCAGGGGAACACTGAAGCTTTCTTT. Protein sequence: CASTGGQGNTEAFF.

This clonotype was counted once. This chain uses TRBV20-1 with TRBJ2-3; 11 bases line up with TRBD2. V was clipped by 4 bases and J by 4 bases; unmatched bases: 7. This CDR3 region has 15 residues. The V gene's germline CDR1 is DFQATT and CDR2 SNEGSKA (reference sequence). This CDR3 is CSATKLAGAPDTQYF. The CDR3 DNA follows: TGCAGTGCTACTAAACTAGCGGGAGCCCCAGATACGCAGTATTTT.

The chain couples TRBV27 to TRBJ2-7, with D uncertain. This CDR3 has 12 amino acids. Germline V gives CDR1 MNHEY, CDR2 SMNVEV (reference sequence). Trimming left V 3 bases short and J 3 bases short, with 6 bases between. For the CDR3, the DNA is TGTGCCAGCAGTTTTTATGGCTACGAGCAGTACTTC. This codes for CASSFYGYEQYF.

This clonotype was recorded at least ten times. V and J are TRBV5-1 and TRBJ2-1, with D maybe TRBD2 (6 bases). V lost 3 bases to trimming and J lost 1 base, with 11 bases between them. The germline CDR1 and CDR2 sequences are SGHRS and YFSETQ. The CDR3 totals 15 residues. CDR3 coding DNA: TGCGCCAGCAGCTCCGCCGGGGGTTCCTACAATGAGCAGTTCTTC. Amino acids: CASSSAGGSYNEQFF.

This clonotype was observed many times. The chain uses TRBV28 and TRBJ2-1, with 8 nucleotides matching TRBD1. Germline loops: CDR1 MDHEN, CDR2 SYDVKM. V lost 5 bases, J lost 0 bases, and 6 bases stayed unmatched. CDR3 length: 16 residues. The CDR3 nucleotides read TGTGCCAGCAGTCCAGGGGGCGCGGGCTCCTACAATGAGCAGTTCTTC. Translating gives CASSPGGAGSYNEQFF.

The J gene is TRBJ2-1, the V gene TRBV19, with TRBD2 as a possible D gene (6 bases). Looked up from germline, CDR1 is LNHDA and CDR2 is SQIVND (reference sequence). The CDR3 totals 13 residues. Deletions cut 3 bases from V and 4 bases from J, with 7 bases between. CDR3 residues: CASSMAGYNEQFF. Written as DNA, the CDR3 is TGTGCCAGTAGTATGGCGGGGTACAATGAGCAGTTCTTC.

This clonotype was counted at least ten times. The chain links TRBV6-1 to TRBJ2-3; 7 bases are shared with TRBD2. CDR1 is MNHNS, CDR2 SASEGT, per germline. This CDR3 has 15 amino acids. V lost 11 bases and J lost 2; bases outside the gene matches: 13. DNA of the CDR3: TGTGCCGGCACCGCCACTCAGCGGGACACAGATACGCAGTATTTT. Encoded protein: CAGTATQRDTDTQYF.

V is TRBV4-2 and J is TRBJ1-4; no clear D gene. This CDR3 comprises 15 residues. The germline CDR1 and CDR2 sequences are LGHNA and YNFKEQ. V lost 0 bases to trimming and J lost 7 bases, with 12 bases between them. The CDR3 sequence is CASSQESRSGEKLFF. The CDR3 DNA reads as TGTGCCAGCAGCCAAGAAAGTCGTTCTGGTGAAAAACTGTTTTTT.

This clonotype was detected ten times or more. This chain joins TRBV5-1 and TRBJ1-1; D gene unclear. V lost 4 bases and J lost 3, with 16 bases in between. Germline values: CDR1 SGHRS, CDR2 YFSETQ. CDR3 length equals 15 residues. The CDR3 is CASSTTPNDHTEAFF. The CDR3, as DNA: TGCGCCAGCAGCACAACCCCAAATGACCACACTGAAGCTTTCTTT.

This clonotype was counted a few times. CDR3 loop: CASSFSDSSGANVLTF. Written as DNA, the CDR3 is TGTGCCAGCAGCTTTTCAGACAGCTCTGGGGCCAACGTCCTGACTTTC. This chain joins TRBV7-3 and TRBJ2-6; TRBD1 might be the D (5 bases). The germline CDR1 and CDR2 sequences are SGHTA and FQGTGA. Trimming took off 3 bases at V and 0 bases at J, with 9 bases between the two ends. The length of the CDR3 is 16 residues.

The chain joins TRBV20-1 to TRBJ2-5; 10 positions match TRBD2. Germline V CDR1 and CDR2: DFQATT, SNEGSKA (reference sequence). CDR3 size: 14 residues. J gave up 7 bases and V 3 bases, and 8 bases lay outside the gene matches. CDR3 nucleotide sequence: TGCAGTGCTAGTTCGGCTAGCGGGAGTGGGACCCAGTACTTC. It codes for CSASSASGSGTQYF.

This clonotype was observed at least ten times. The V call is TRBV5-1, the J call TRBJ1-6, with 7 nucleotides matching TRBD1. The length of the CDR3 is 15 residues. CDR1 is SGHRS and CDR2 is YFSETQ in the germline V gene. The V gene end was trimmed by 0 bases and the J gene end by 7 bases; junction bases not matched to a gene: 4. Here the CDR3 reads CASSLGGTDNSPLHF. The CDR3 DNA sequence: TGCGCCAGCAGCTTGGGGGGGACAGACAATTCACCCCTCCACTTT.

This clonotype occurred a few times. CDR3 coding DNA: TGTGCCAGCAGTTACCAGCGGGGGCTCTCCTACGAGCAGTACTTC. Protein sequence: CASSYQRGLSYEQYF. The genes are TRBV6-2 or TRBV6-3 and TRBJ2-7; TRBD2 aligns across 8 bases. The CDR3 has 15 amino acids. The germline V gene encodes CDR1 MNHEY and CDR2 SVGEGT. Trimming took 2 bases from V and 0 from J; bases not matched to a gene: 3.

The table lists this clonotype with many counts. V is TRBV6-1 and J is TRBJ1-2; D ambiguous. Germline V gives CDR1 MNHNS, CDR2 SASEGT. The V gene lost 0 bases and the J gene lost 4 bases, with 12 bases spanning the gap. This CDR3 has 15 residues. The CDR3 coding sequence is TGTGCCAGCAGTGAAGCGCTTCAAGGAACCTATGGCTACACCTTC. It is translated as CASSEALQGTYGYTF.

Ten or more counts support this clonotype. At one boundary the junction diverges from the germline segment, which might be a read error. This chain joins TRBV2 and TRBJ1-2; D might be TRBD1 (6 bases). The CDR3 consists of 12 residues. Per germline, CDR1 SNHLY and CDR2 FYNNEI. As DNA, the CDR3 is TGTGCCGGCAGGGGTGGGGACTATGGCTACACCTTC. Protein: CAGRGGDYGYTF.

This clonotype was counted ten times or more. The chain combines TRBV20-1 with TRBJ1-2; 12 bases are shared with TRBD1. The V gene end was trimmed by 3 bases and the J gene end by 2 bases; junction bases not matched to a gene: 4. Germline lookup yields CDR1 DFQATT and CDR2 SNEGSKA (reference sequence). This CDR3 is 15 amino acids long. CDR3 bases: TGCAGTGCTAGGGGGACAGGGGGCGACAACTATGGCTACACCTTC. Its translation is CSARGTGGDNYGYTF.